A single sample gave rise to the 9 T cell receptor beta chains below, sequenced in a study. One entry per CDR3 protein, called by TCRdb with MiXCR from the 5' RACE reads. The profile shows about 13,000 distinct CDR3 sequences, about 25% of them singletons. Sequencing was carried out using naive CD4+ T cells sorted from blood. The subset: naive CD4+ T cells, CD4+CD45RA+CD25-. The receptors originated from a female donor with breast cancer.

On this clonotype itself: This may stem from a read error, because a much larger clone lies one nucleotide away. This sequence joins TRBV20-1 and TRBJ2-1, with 9 positions matching TRBD2. The CDR3 extends over 16 amino acids. V lost 5 bases and J lost 6; bases outside the gene matches: 14. Germline V gene lookup returns CDR1 DFQATT and CDR2 SNEGSKA (reference sequence). CDR3 sequence: CSAWGGGTSRSNEQFF. In DNA form, the CDR3 reads TGCAGTGCTTGGGGGGGGGGGACTAGCAGGAGCAATGAGCAGTTCTTC.

The sample holds many counts of this clonotype. The V and J genes are TRBV28 and TRBJ2-5; D not certain. This CDR3 is built from 14 residues. Between the trimmed V and J ends, which lost 2 bases and 5 bases, there was a span of 12 bases. Germline V gene sequence: CDR1 MDHEN, CDR2 SYDVKM. CDR3 sequence reads: CASSLDTLQETQYF. DNA for the CDR3: TGTGCCAGCAGTTTAGACACCCTCCAGGAGACCCAGTACTTC. The full variable domain, with the rest looked up from reference TRBV28 and TRBJ2-5, is DVKVTQSSRYLVKRTGEKVFLECVQDMDHENMFWYRQDPGLGLRLIYFSYDVKMKEKGDIPEGYSVSREKKERFSLILESASTNQTSMYLCASSLDTLQETQYFGPGTRLLVL.

About this clonotype itself: A much larger clone lies one base from this, so it may be a read error. The conserved closing phenylalanine or tryptophan is absent in this CDR3, likely reflecting a read error. The chain carries TRBV4-1 and TRBJ2-1; 7 bases align to TRBD2. V trimming: 1 base; J trimming: 3 bases; junction bases outside the gene matches: 9. This CDR3 contains 17 residues. Germline V gene data show CDR1 as MGHRA and CDR2 as YSYEKL. In DNA, the CDR3 is TGCGCCAGCAGCCAAGGTCCTTCGGGACTACTCTACAATGAGCAGTTCTCC. Amino acid sequence: CASSQGPSGLLYNEQFS.

Notes on this clonotype: A much larger clone lies one base from this, so it may be a read error. V usage is TRBV29-1 and J usage is TRBJ2-7, with D perhaps matching TRBD1 or TRBD2 (7 bases each). The V gene's germline CDR1 is SQVTM and CDR2 ANQGSEA. The CDR3 spans 14 residues. CDR3: CSVKGGTESCEQYF. The DNA of the CDR3 is TGCAGCGTGAAGGGGGGGACAGAGTCCTGCGAGCAGTACTTC.

By frequency in the sample, this clonotype is medium-sized. The chain has TRBV15 and TRBJ2-4, with 11 bases matching TRBD2. Looked up from germline, CDR1 is LNHNV and CDR2 is YYDKDF (reference sequence). This CDR3 comprises 17 residues. The V gene end was trimmed by 3 bases and the J gene end by 0 bases; junction bases not matched to a gene: 4. The CDR3 reads CATSRGGLAGAKNIQYF. CDR3 sequence (DNA): TGTGCCACCAGCAGGGGCGGACTAGCGGGAGCCAAAAACATTCAGTACTTC.

This clonotype showed up many times. The chain couples TRBV6-5 to TRBJ2-7; no firm D call. Trimming removed 6 bases from V and 2 bases from J, with 17 bases in between. Germline-derived CDR1 and CDR2 are MNHEY and SVGAGI. The CDR3 loop spans 15 amino acids. CDR3 loop: CASRHRTWPTYEQYF. The CDR3 bases are TGTGCCAGCAGACACCGGACGTGGCCCACCTACGAGCAGTACTTC.

This clonotype has ten or more counts. The V and J genes are TRBV7-3 and TRBJ2-3; 7 bases are shared with TRBD2. J gave up 2 bases and V 2 bases, and 13 bases lay outside the gene matches. CDR1 is SGHTA and CDR2 is FQGTGA in the germline V gene. This CDR3 has 18 amino acids. The CDR3 reads CASSLRQPLGGNTDTQYF. In nucleotides, the CDR3 is TGTGCCAGCAGCTTACGCCAACCGTTGGGAGGGAACACAGATACGCAGTATTTT.

This clonotype was picked up many times. The V gene is TRBV6-5, the J gene TRBJ2-2; 8 positions match TRBD1. CDR3 length: 14 amino acids. Losses at the gene ends were 6 bases for V and 7 bases for J; bases not matched to a gene: 7. CDR1 is MNHEY, CDR2 SVGAGI, per germline. CDR3 sequence (DNA): TGTGCCAGCAGCACGGACAGGGACGTCGGGGAGCTGTTTTTT. It specifies CASSTDRDVGELFF.

This clonotype has ten or more counts. The rearrangement uses TRBV4-1 and TRBJ2-1; D remains ambiguous. Deletions cut 1 base from V and 9 bases from J, with 7 bases between. Per the germline V gene, CDR1 is MGHRA and CDR2 is YSYEKL. The CDR3 has 12 amino acids. CDR3 protein: CASSQVGFEQFF. The DNA for the CDR3 is TGCGCCAGCAGCCAAGTGGGGTTTGAGCAGTTCTTC.